This passage covers 20 T cell receptor beta chains from one sample sequenced in a study of human T cells and chemical hapten exposure. The time point: pre-sensitization, week 0. Treatment here: therapeutic diphenylcyclopropenone sensitization with weekly scalp DPC. TCRdb reprocessed the RACE reads via MiXCR and lists one record per CDR3 protein. The repertoire includes over 85,000 distinct CDR3 sequences, 10% to 12% of them detected once, and more than 2.5% sits in the top ten. The input for sequencing was whole blood, taken in connection with sensitization to the hapten diphenylcyclopropenone (DPC). These receptors were taken from a woman aged 55-70 years with alopecia areata. Some clones in this sample may be carry-over from other donors' samples.

This clonotype was found many times. This rearrangement joins TRBV12-3 or TRBV12-4 to TRBJ1-1; D uncertain. The germline V and J ends were trimmed by 5 bases and 4 bases, with 5 bases remaining between them. The CDR3 covers 11 residues. The CDR3 nucleotides read TGTGCCAGCAGTGTCTTCACTGAAGCTTTCTTT. Protein: CASSVFTEAFF.

This clonotype was observed at least ten times. The chain uses TRBV29-1 and TRBJ2-7; D is undetermined. V gave up 4 bases and J gave up 2 bases, with 9 bases separating them. The CDR3 extends over 12 amino acids. Germline V gives CDR1 SQVTM, CDR2 ANQGSEA. For the CDR3, the DNA is TGCAGCGTTGGCCGACACGCCTACGAGCAGTACTTC. Its protein product is CSVGRHAYEQYF.

This clonotype was picked up many times. The rearrangement links TRBV7-3 to TRBJ2-2, with D perhaps assigned TRBD1 or TRBD2 (5 bases each). The V gene lost 1 base and the J gene lost 6 bases, with 9 bases spanning the gap. Germline assignment: CDR1 SGHTA and CDR2 FQGTGA. This CDR3 region has 14 residues. The CDR3 sequence: CASSLRGAAGELFF. The CDR3 nucleotides are TGTGCCAGCAGCTTAAGAGGGGCCGCCGGGGAGCTGTTTTTT.

The V call is TRBV5-1, the J call TRBJ2-1, with 12 bases identical to TRBD1. The CDR3 has 16 amino acids. From germline, CDR1 is SGHRS and CDR2 YFSETQ. V was pared by 4 bases and J by 6 bases, with 8 bases of the junction left unmatched. The CDR3 loop reads CASSLRGQGAVNEQFF. The CDR3 bases are TGCGCCAGCAGCCTGAGGGGACAGGGGGCGGTCAATGAGCAGTTCTTC.

This clonotype came up once. The CDR3 is CASSSRLAGEPGLLGTDTQYF. The CDR3 nucleotides read TGTGCCAGCAGCTCGAGACTAGCGGGGGAACCAGGGTTGCTGGGAACAGATACGCAGTATTTT. The rearrangement joins TRBV5-6 to TRBJ2-3, with TRBD2 matching over 12 bases. V shed 3 bases and J 3 bases; nucleotides not matched to a gene: 20. Germline lookup yields CDR1 SGHDT and CDR2 YYEEEE. The CDR3 covers 21 residues.

This clonotype has more than one count but fewer than ten. CDR3: CASSLRSRGAVGGYTF. The DNA of the CDR3 is TGTGCCAGCAGTTTAAGATCCAGGGGCGCCGTCGGGGGCTACACCTTC. This chain uses TRBV28 with TRBJ1-2; perhaps TRBD1 as D (6 bases). The V and J ends lost 2 bases and 8 bases respectively, with 21 bases between them. The germline CDR1 and CDR2 sequences are MDHEN and SYDVKM. CDR3 size: 16 residues.

This clonotype was counted at least ten times. The J gene is TRBJ2-7, the V gene TRBV11-2, with TRBD2 as a possible D gene (5 bases). V gave up 6 bases and J gave up 7 bases, with 19 bases separating them. The V gene's germline CDR1 is SGHAT and CDR2 FQNNGV. The CDR3 contains 14 residues. CDR3: CASRRASSVREQYF. CDR3 sequence (DNA): TGTGCCAGCAGGCGGGCGTCCTCAGTTAGGGAGCAGTACTTC.

This clonotype was observed a few times. The CDR3 sequence: CASSPPAGANTGELFF. The CDR3 bases are TGCGCCAGCAGCCCCCCCGCAGGAGCGAACACCGGGGAGCTGTTTTTT. J is TRBJ2-2 and V is TRBV4-1; D is undetermined. Trimming pared 4 bases from V and 0 bases from J, leaving 12 bases between. The CDR3 is made up of 16 amino acids. Germline assignment: CDR1 MGHRA and CDR2 YSYEKL.

This clonotype has a count of ten or more. The CDR3 sequence: CASSFGTGANEQFF. Written as DNA, the CDR3 is TGCGCCAGCAGCTTCGGGACGGGAGCCAATGAGCAGTTCTTC. The chain employs TRBV5-1 and TRBJ2-1; D is possibly TRBD2 (6 bases). Deletions cut 2 bases from V and 6 bases from J, with 12 bases between. This CDR3 region has 14 residues. CDR1 and CDR2 (germline): SGHRS, YFSETQ.

V usage is TRBV7-6 and J usage is TRBJ2-5, with D maybe TRBD1 (5 bases). The CDR3 is 15 amino acids. V dropped 4 bases and J dropped 3 bases, with 15 bases sitting between them. Germline loops: CDR1 SGHVS, CDR2 FNYEAQ. The CDR3 region is CASSSWGLEKETQYF. DNA of the CDR3: TGTGCCAGCAGCTCGTGGGGCCTAGAGAAAGAGACCCAGTACTTC.

This clonotype was found a few times. This chain connects TRBV18 to TRBJ2-1; D remains unclear. The CDR3 spans 16 residues. In germline, CDR1 is KGHSH, CDR2 LQKENI. Trimming removed 3 bases at V and 7 bases at J, with 19 bases between. The DNA for the CDR3 is TGTGCCAGCTCACCCACGACAATTCCCCAACCAAATGAGCAGTTCTTC. Amino acids: CASSPTTIPQPNEQFF.

The V and J genes are TRBV6-2 or TRBV6-3 and TRBJ2-2; D is undetermined. The CDR3 loop spans 12 amino acids. Trimming left V 2 bases short and J 6 bases short, with 4 bases between. Per germline, CDR1 MNHEY and CDR2 SVGEGT. CDR3 nucleotide sequence: TGTGCCAGCAGTTACGTACCCGGGGAGCTGTTTTTT. Translated: CASSYVPGELFF.

This clonotype was recorded at least ten times. This sequence joins TRBV11-2 and TRBJ2-3; D call uncertain. Germline V gene lookup returns CDR1 SGHAT and CDR2 FQNNGV. The CDR3 runs to 15 residues. The V gene lost 1 base and the J gene lost 0 bases, with 8 bases spanning the gap. The DNA for the CDR3 is TGTGCCAGCAGCTTAGTACGAGGAAGCACAGATACGCAGTATTTT. The encoded protein is CASSLVRGSTDTQYF.

The rearrangement joins TRBV15 to TRBJ1-1; D unresolved. Trimming cost V 1 base and J 0 bases, with 6 bases left between them. This CDR3 comprises 14 residues. Germline V gene data show CDR1 as LNHNV and CDR2 as YYDKDF (reference sequence). The DNA for the CDR3 is TGTGCCACCAGCAGAGTACAGATGAACACTGAAGCTTTCTTT. Its protein is CATSRVQMNTEAFF.

This clonotype was seen a few times. The gene calls are TRBV12-3 or TRBV12-4 and TRBJ2-3; TRBD2 is a possible D gene (6 bases). V was shortened by 8 bases and J by 3 bases, with 18 bases between the two germline ends. This CDR3 region has 15 residues. The CDR3 reads CASEWPGLGTDTQYF. CDR3 bases: TGTGCCAGCGAATGGCCGGGACTGGGGACAGATACGCAGTATTTT.

This clonotype was recorded many times. This rearrangement joins TRBV9 to TRBJ2-7; 8 nucleotides align to TRBD1. Germline V gives CDR1 SGDLS, CDR2 YYNGEE. This CDR3 has 15 amino acids. Trimming took 0 bases from V and 6 from J; bases not matched to a gene: 8. DNA for the CDR3: TGTGCCAGCAGCGTAGGGTTGGACAGGGCGGGCGAGCAGTACTTC. Amino acid sequence: CASSVGLDRAGEQYF.

The CDR3 loop reads CASSLVPSGGNEQFF. In DNA form, the CDR3 reads TGCGCCAGCAGCTTGGTCCCTAGCGGGGGGAATGAGCAGTTCTTC. This sequence joins TRBV5-1 and TRBJ2-1; TRBD2 agrees at 11 bases. The CDR3 runs 15 residues. V shed 0 bases and J 7 bases; nucleotides not matched to a gene: 3. Germline CDR1 and CDR2: SGHRS and YFSETQ.

The chain carries TRBV20-1 and TRBJ2-7, with 8 bases fitting TRBD2. V dropped 4 bases and J dropped 4; count of bases not matched to a gene: 12. CDR1 DFQATT and CDR2 SNEGSKA come from the germline V gene (reference sequence). CDR3 length equals 15 residues. The chain's CDR3 is CSATIASGGVYEQYF. As DNA, the CDR3 is TGCAGTGCTACTATTGCGAGCGGGGGAGTTTACGAGCAGTACTTC.

In this sample, this clonotype turned up many times. This sequence joins TRBV2 and TRBJ2-3; TRBD1 agrees at 7 bases. This CDR3 contains 15 residues. J was trimmed by 6 bases and V by 2 bases; bases with no gene match: 8. The germline V gene has CDR1 SNHLY and CDR2 FYNNEI. CDR3 sequence reads: CASSERGRGYDTQYF. CDR3 nucleotides: TGTGCCAGCAGTGAACGCGGCAGGGGGTATGATACGCAGTATTTT.

The table lists this clonotype with many counts. The V gene is TRBV20-1, the J gene TRBJ2-7; maybe TRBD1 (5 bases). Germline CDR1 DFQATT, CDR2 SNEGSKA (reference sequence). The CDR3 totals 12 residues. The CDR3 region has the DNA TGCAGCGCCCGACGCCAGGGTCACGAGCAGTACTTC. Translated, it gives CSARRQGHEQYF.